The 29 T cell receptor beta chains listed next were all sequenced from one sample in a study of control samples from healthy donors and cancer patients. Clones were sequenced by immunoSEQ multiplex PCR, and TCRdb holds only the in-frame ones, with some missing. This sample has approximately 90,000 clones, with about 88% found just once. Source material: PBMCs. The receptors were gathered from a man between 70 and 80 years old with lung cancer.

This rearrangement joins TRBV5-1 to TRBJ1-1; maybe TRBD1 (5 bases). Deletions cut 4 bases from V and 3 bases from J, with 13 bases between. Germline V lookup: CDR1 SGHRS, CDR2 YFSETQ. This CDR3 is built from 14 residues. The CDR3 loop is CASSRGRIDTEAFF. As DNA, the CDR3 is TGCGCCAGCAGCAGGGGACGGATTGACACTGAAGCTTTCTTT.

The J gene is TRBJ2-1, the V gene TRBV28; 13 bases line up with TRBD2. Germline V CDR1 and CDR2: MDHEN, SYDVKM. This CDR3 contains 16 residues. The trim removed 5 bases at V and 3 bases at J, leaving 4 bases unmatched. The CDR3 is CASSQLAGGIYNEQFF. In DNA, the CDR3 is TGTGCCAGCAGTCAACTAGCGGGGGGGATCTACAATGAGCAGTTCTTC. Full variable domain (rest looked up from reference TRBV28 and TRBJ2-1): DVKVTQSSRYLVKRTGEKVFLECVQDMDHENMFWYRQDPGLGLRLIYFSYDVKMKEKGDIPEGYSVSREKKERFSLILESASTNQTSMYLCASSQLAGGIYNEQFFGPGTRLTVL.

This clone has ten or more counts. This CDR3 reads CASSPLTAGSGNTIYF. Written as DNA, the CDR3 is TGTGCCAGTAGTCCGTTGACGGCTGGCTCTGGAAACACCATATATTTT. The chain uses TRBV19 and TRBJ1-3; D unclear. The germline V gene has CDR1 LNHDA and CDR2 SQIVND (reference sequence). Trimming removed 5 bases from V and 0 bases from J, with 14 bases in between. This CDR3 is 16 amino acids long.

The V gene is TRBV28, the J gene TRBJ1-1; no firm D call. The germline V and J ends were trimmed by 8 bases and 2 bases, with 9 bases remaining between them. Germline CDR1 and CDR2: MDHEN and SYDVKM. The length of the CDR3 is 12 residues. The CDR3 DNA is TGTGCCAGCCGGAATGGAAACACTGAAGCTTTCTTT. Protein sequence: CASRNGNTEAFF.

The rearrangement links TRBV19 to TRBJ1-2, with a weak D call TRBD1 (5 bases). Trimming removed 6 bases from V and 2 bases from J, with 13 bases in between. The V gene's germline CDR1 is LNHDA and CDR2 SQIVND (reference sequence). CDR3 length: 14 residues. The CDR3 DNA sequence: TGTGCCAGTAGCCCGTTGGGGGAGAACTATGGCTACACCTTC. Protein product: CASSPLGENYGYTF.

This rearrangement joins TRBV25-1 to TRBJ2-2, with 10 bases matching TRBD2. CDR3 size: 15 residues. Germline CDR1 MGHDK, CDR2 SYGVNS. V shed 8 bases, J shed 2 bases, and the junction held 5 bases outside the gene matches. The CDR3 is CASVGLAANTGELFF. CDR3 bases: TGTGCCAGCGTCGGACTAGCGGCTAACACCGGGGAGCTGTTTTTT.

V is TRBV4-3 and J is TRBJ2-3, with no clear D. The CDR3 runs 14 residues. In germline, CDR1 is LGHNA, CDR2 YSLEER. V dropped 0 bases and J dropped 4 bases, with 8 bases sitting between them. CDR3 DNA sequence: TGCGCCAGCAGCCAAGATCGAATTCCAGATACGCAGTATTTT. Encoded protein: CASSQDRIPDTQYF.

V usage is TRBV30 and J usage is TRBJ1-6; D gene uncertain. CDR1 and CDR2 from the germline V gene are GTSNPN and SVGIG (reference sequence). Trimming took off 1 base at V and 7 bases at J, with 5 bases between the two ends. The CDR3 is 12 residues long. CDR3 in DNA: TGTGCCTGGAGTGACCAAAATTCACCCCTCCACTTT. The encoded protein is CAWSDQNSPLHF.

The CDR3 is CASSLARTEAFF. The CDR3 DNA reads TGTGCCAGCAGCCTTGCGCGCACTGAAGCTTTCTTT. The chain has TRBV3-1 (or the pseudogene TRBV3-2) and TRBJ1-1, with D hard to call. The CDR3 has 12 residues. Germline CDR1 is LGHDT and CDR2 is YNNKEL (reference sequence). V was shortened by 4 bases and J by 4 bases, with 7 bases between the two germline ends.

The chain recombines TRBV20-1 with TRBJ2-7; the D gene is possibly TRBD2 (6 bases). This CDR3 has 15 residues. The V and J ends lost 3 bases and 3 bases respectively, with 18 bases between them. CDR1 and CDR2 from the germline V gene are DFQATT and SNEGSKA (reference sequence). CDR3 protein: CSASKAASASYEQYF. The CDR3 DNA reads TGCAGTGCTAGTAAGGCGGCTAGCGCAAGCTACGAGCAGTACTTC.

The V call is TRBV14, the J call TRBJ1-3; no clear D. There are 12 residues in the CDR3. V lost 5 bases and J lost 11, with 13 bases in between. The V gene's germline CDR1 is SGHDN and CDR2 FVKESK. The CDR3 sequence: CASSASRMAIYF. CDR3 nucleotide sequence: TGTGCCAGCAGCGCGAGCCGGATGGCCATATATTTT.

The rearrangement links TRBV27 to TRBJ2-3; TRBD1 is a possible D gene (6 bases). Trimming pared 4 bases from V and 0 bases from J, leaving 14 bases between. The CDR3 has 16 residues. Germline V gives CDR1 MNHEY, CDR2 SMNVEV (reference sequence). Here the CDR3 reads CASSSTTGISTDTQYF. CDR3 bases: TGTGCCAGCAGTTCTACTACAGGGATTAGCACAGATACGCAGTATTTT.

The genes are TRBV5-1 and TRBJ2-7; D possibly corresponds to TRBD1 (6 bases). Between the trimmed V and J ends, which lost 4 bases and 5 bases, there was a span of 19 bases. From germline, CDR1 is SGHRS and CDR2 YFSETQ. The CDR3 extends over 15 amino acids. As DNA, the CDR3 is TGCGCCAGCAGCCGACCCCAGGGGCGGGTGGACGAGCAGTACTTC. The encoded protein is CASSRPQGRVDEQYF.

This chain connects TRBV6-5 to TRBJ1-2; 7 bases are a match to TRBD1. CDR1 MNHEY and CDR2 SVGAGI come from the germline V gene. The CDR3 totals 12 residues. Unmatched junction bases numbered 6, after V lost 6 bases and J lost 8 bases. CDR3 DNA: TGTGCCAGCAGCCAGGGGGTAGAAGGCTACACCTTC. This gives the protein CASSQGVEGYTF.

The genes are TRBV29-1 and TRBJ1-2; perhaps TRBD1 as D (5 bases). The CDR3 runs to 17 residues. Germline CDR1 is SQVTM and CDR2 is ANQGSEA. The germline V and J ends were trimmed by 3 bases and 4 bases, with 24 bases remaining between them. CDR3 coding DNA: TGCAGCGTTGACTTTATTTTTCGGTGGGGCAGATCCTATGGCTACACCTTC. Its protein is CSVDFIFRWGRSYGYTF. The whole variable domain, remainder taken from reference TRBV29-1 and TRBJ1-2, is SAVISQKPSRDICQRGTSLTIQCQVDSQVTMMFWYRQQPGQSLTLIATANQGSEATYESGFVIDKFPISRPNLTFSTLTVSNMSPEDSSIYLCSVDFIFRWGRSYGYTFGSGTRLTVV.

This clone was observed a single time. The V and J genes are TRBV19 and TRBJ1-5, with 9 bases fitting TRBD1. This CDR3 is built from 15 residues. Germline V gene sequence: CDR1 LNHDA, CDR2 SQIVND (reference sequence). V lost 6 bases, J lost 0 bases, and 3 bases stayed unmatched. The CDR3 loop reads CASRIQGASNQPQHF. For the CDR3, the DNA is TGTGCCAGTAGGATACAGGGGGCTAGCAATCAGCCCCAGCATTTT.

The chain employs TRBV7-9 and TRBJ2-5; D is ambiguous. Looked up from germline, CDR1 is SEHNR and CDR2 is FQNEAQ (reference sequence). This CDR3 has 14 amino acids. Trimming left V 4 bases short and J 5 bases short, with 14 bases between. CDR3 region: CASSSIEDTETQYF. The CDR3 region has the DNA TGTGCCAGCAGCTCCATCGAGGATACGGAGACCCAGTACTTC.

This clone was recorded a few times. This chain uses TRBV7-2 with TRBJ1-4, with D perhaps TRBD1 (5 bases). V shed 0 bases and J shed 8 bases, with 13 bases lying between them. Per germline, CDR1 SGHTA and CDR2 FQGNSA. The CDR3 runs to 15 residues. The CDR3 sequence is CASSLAQGPLEKLFF. The CDR3 DNA follows: TGTGCCAGCAGCTTAGCGCAGGGACCACTGGAAAAACTGTTTTTT.

This clone was observed a few times. CDR3 in DNA: TGTGCCAGTAGCCGGGACTGGACTAGCACAGATACGCAGTATTTT. Translated: CASSRDWTSTDTQYF. The chain has TRBV19 and TRBJ2-3, with D tentatively TRBD2 (6 bases). Trimming pared 6 bases from V and 0 bases from J, leaving 13 bases between. CDR1 and CDR2 (germline): LNHDA, SQIVND (reference sequence). The CDR3 sequence is 15 residues long.

The chain uses TRBV6-2 or TRBV6-3 and TRBJ1-5; tentatively, D is TRBD1 (6 bases). Germline V gene sequence: CDR1 MNHEY, CDR2 SVGEGT. Deletions cut 4 bases from V and 0 bases from J, with 13 bases between. The CDR3 consists of 16 residues. As DNA, the CDR3 is TGTGCCAGCAGTTTTGCCTACAGGGATAGCAATCAGCCCCAGCATTTT. It translates to CASSFAYRDSNQPQHF.

This chain connects TRBV18 to TRBJ1-1, with D unclear. CDR3 length: 13 residues. Looked up from germline, CDR1 is KGHSH and CDR2 is LQKENI. The germline V and J ends were trimmed by 5 bases and 1 base, with 8 bases remaining between them. DNA for the CDR3: TGTGCCAGCTCAGGGGATCAGAACACTGAAGCTTTCTTT. Translated, it gives CASSGDQNTEAFF.

This clone was detected only once. The CDR3 region has the DNA TGTGCCAGTAGTCGGGGGACAGGGACTCAAGGTGAGCAGTTCTTC. Protein sequence: CASSRGTGTQGEQFF. The rearrangement joins TRBV19 to TRBJ2-1, with 9 nucleotides matching TRBD1. V lost 5 bases, J lost 9 bases, and 11 bases stayed unmatched. The CDR3 totals 15 residues. Per the germline V gene, CDR1 is LNHDA and CDR2 is SQIVND (reference sequence). Looking up the rest from reference TRBV19 and TRBJ2-1 gives the full variable domain: DGGITQSPKYLFRKEGQNVTLSCEQNLNHDAMYWYRQDPGQGLRLIYYSQIVNDFQKGDIAEGYSVSREKKESFPLTVTSAQKNPTAFYLCASSRGTGTQGEQFFGPGTRLTVL.

This clone came up once. The V gene is TRBV7-2, the J gene TRBJ1-6; 8 nucleotides align to TRBD1. The germline CDR1 and CDR2 sequences are SGHTA and FQGNSA. The CDR3 contains 15 residues. V lost 5 bases and J lost 9; bases outside the gene matches: 9. The CDR3 nucleotides read TGTGCCAGCAGCGCGCTGGGACAGGCCCTTTCACCCCTCCACTTT. This sequence encodes CASSALGQALSPLHF.

CDR3: CASSFGTGYSTEAFF. The CDR3 nucleotides read TGTGCCAGCAGCTTCGGGACAGGGTATTCGACTGAAGCTTTCTTT. This chain uses TRBV7-9 with TRBJ1-1; 9 bases match TRBD1. With V trimmed by 3 bases and J by 5 bases, 7 bases remained unmatched. CDR1 and CDR2 from the germline V gene are SEHNR and FQNEAQ (reference sequence). This CDR3 has 15 residues.

This clone was observed a handful of times. The rearrangement joins TRBV6-6 to TRBJ1-1; possible D gene TRBD1, 6 bases. Germline V gene lookup returns CDR1 MNHNY and CDR2 SVGAGI (reference sequence). The germline V and J ends were trimmed by 6 bases and 0 bases, with 8 bases remaining between them. CDR3 length: 13 residues. The CDR3: CASSAGVNTEAFF. In nucleotides, the CDR3 is TGTGCCAGCAGCGCAGGGGTGAACACTGAAGCTTTCTTT.

This clone is a singleton in its sample. The chain recombines TRBV28 with TRBJ1-4; D possibly corresponds to TRBD1 (5 bases). Germline assignment: CDR1 MDHEN and CDR2 SYDVKM. Trimming removed 6 bases at V and 7 bases at J, with 15 bases between. The CDR3 has 14 amino acids. CDR3 sequence (DNA): TGTGCCAGCAGGCAGGGCGGGGGAGTTGAAAAACTGTTTTTT. Its protein product is CASRQGGGVEKLFF. Full variable domain (missing parts from reference TRBV28 and TRBJ1-4): DVKVTQSSRYLVKRTGEKVFLECVQDMDHENMFWYRQDPGLGLRLIYFSYDVKMKEKGDIPEGYSVSREKKERFSLILESASTNQTSMYLCASRQGGGVEKLFFGSGTQLSVL.

The chain employs TRBV5-4 and TRBJ2-3; D uncertain. Germline CDR1 is SGHNT and CDR2 is YYREEE (reference sequence). The CDR3 sequence is 14 residues long. V gave up 4 bases and J gave up 6 bases, with 15 bases separating them. The CDR3 spells CASSPDLRRDTQYF. Written as DNA, the CDR3 is TGTGCCAGCAGCCCTGACTTGCGTCGGGATACGCAGTATTTT.

V is TRBV28 and J is TRBJ1-5, with unresolved D. This CDR3 region has 12 residues. The germline V gene has CDR1 MDHEN and CDR2 SYDVKM. The V and J ends lost 6 bases and 1 base respectively, with 4 bases between them. Written as DNA, the CDR3 is TGTGCCAGCAGGCTAAGCAATCAGCCCCAGCATTTT. This translates into CASRLSNQPQHF.

The chain employs TRBV6-2 or TRBV6-3 and TRBJ2-7; weak D call: TRBD2 (6 bases). The CDR3 runs 15 residues. Germline lookup yields CDR1 MNHEY and CDR2 SVGEGT. V lost 3 bases and J lost 2, with 14 bases in between. CDR3 sequence: CASSYRVGLAYEQYF. CDR3 nucleotides: TGTGCCAGCAGTTATCGCGTGGGACTCGCCTACGAGCAGTACTTC.